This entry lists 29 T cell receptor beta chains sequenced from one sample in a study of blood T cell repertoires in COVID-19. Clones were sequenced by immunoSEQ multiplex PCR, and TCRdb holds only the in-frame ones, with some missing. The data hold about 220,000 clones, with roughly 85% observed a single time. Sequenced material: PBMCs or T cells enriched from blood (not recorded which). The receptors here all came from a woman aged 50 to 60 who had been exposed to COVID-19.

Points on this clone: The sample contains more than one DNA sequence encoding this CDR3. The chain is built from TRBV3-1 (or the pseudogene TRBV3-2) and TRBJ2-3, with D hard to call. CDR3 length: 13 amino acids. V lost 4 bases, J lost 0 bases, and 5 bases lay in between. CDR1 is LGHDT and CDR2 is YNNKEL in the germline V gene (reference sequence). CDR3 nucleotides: TGTGCCAGCAGCCCTCCTAGCACAGATACGCAGTATTTT. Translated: CASSPPSTDTQYF.

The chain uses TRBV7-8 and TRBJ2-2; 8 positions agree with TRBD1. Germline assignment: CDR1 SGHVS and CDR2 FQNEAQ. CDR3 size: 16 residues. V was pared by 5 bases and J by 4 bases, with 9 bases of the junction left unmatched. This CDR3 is CASSLWTGLGTGELFF. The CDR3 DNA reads TGTGCCAGCAGCCTATGGACAGGGCTGGGCACCGGGGAGCTGTTTTTT.

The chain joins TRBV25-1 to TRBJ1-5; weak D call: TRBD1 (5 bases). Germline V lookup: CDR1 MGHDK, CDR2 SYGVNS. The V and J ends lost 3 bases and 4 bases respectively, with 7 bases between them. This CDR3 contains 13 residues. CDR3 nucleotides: TGTGCCAGCAGTGACAGGACAAATCAGCCCCAGCATTTT. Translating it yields CASSDRTNQPQHF.

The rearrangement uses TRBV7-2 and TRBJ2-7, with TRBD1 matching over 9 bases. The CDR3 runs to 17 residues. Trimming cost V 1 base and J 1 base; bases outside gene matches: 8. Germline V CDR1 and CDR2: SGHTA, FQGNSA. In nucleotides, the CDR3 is TGTGCCAGCAGCTTAGAACAGGGGGCCACTTTATCCTACGAGCAGTACTTC. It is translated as CASSLEQGATLSYEQYF.

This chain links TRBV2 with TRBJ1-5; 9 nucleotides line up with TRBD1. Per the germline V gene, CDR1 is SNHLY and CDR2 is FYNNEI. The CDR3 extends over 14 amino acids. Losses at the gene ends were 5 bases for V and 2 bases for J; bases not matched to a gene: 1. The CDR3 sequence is CASSRDRGNQPQHF. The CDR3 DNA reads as TGTGCCAGCAGTCGGGACAGGGGCAATCAGCCCCAGCATTTT.

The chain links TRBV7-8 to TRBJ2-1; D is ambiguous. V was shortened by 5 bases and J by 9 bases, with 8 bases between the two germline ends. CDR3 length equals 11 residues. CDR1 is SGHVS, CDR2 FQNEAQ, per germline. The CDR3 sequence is CASSPSGEQFF. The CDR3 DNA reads TGTGCCAGCAGCCCCTCGGGTGAGCAGTTCTTC.

CDR3 region: CATTPPGLTYNEQFF. In nucleotides, the CDR3 is TGTGCCACCACCCCACCGGGACTGACTTACAATGAGCAGTTCTTC. This chain links TRBV6-5 with TRBJ2-1; TRBD2 might be the D (6 bases). The V and J ends lost 10 bases and 4 bases respectively, with 20 bases between them. CDR3 length: 15 residues. Germline values: CDR1 MNHEY, CDR2 SVGAGI.

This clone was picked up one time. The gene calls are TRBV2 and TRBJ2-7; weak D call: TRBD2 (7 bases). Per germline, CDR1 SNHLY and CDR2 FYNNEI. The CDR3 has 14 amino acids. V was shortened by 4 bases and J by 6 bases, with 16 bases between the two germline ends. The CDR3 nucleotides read TGTGCCAGCAGTGTGCGGGGGCCGGCAGTCGAGCAGTACTTC. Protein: CASSVRGPAVEQYF.

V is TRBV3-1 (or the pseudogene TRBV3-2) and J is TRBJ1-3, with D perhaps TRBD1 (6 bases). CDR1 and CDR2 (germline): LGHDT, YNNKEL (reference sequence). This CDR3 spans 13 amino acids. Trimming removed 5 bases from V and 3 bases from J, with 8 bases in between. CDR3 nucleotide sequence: TGTGCCAGCAGCTCACAGGGTGGAAACACCATATATTTT. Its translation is CASSSQGGNTIYF.

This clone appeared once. The chain's CDR3 is CAISEPTSSHEQYF. The DNA of the CDR3 is TGTGCCATCAGTGAGCCGACTAGCAGCCACGAGCAGTACTTC. V gene TRBV10-3 combines with J gene TRBJ2-7; 7 nucleotides match TRBD2. The germline V gene has CDR1 ENHRY and CDR2 SYGVKD. This CDR3 has 14 residues. Trimming took 2 bases from V and 5 from J; bases not matched to a gene: 6.

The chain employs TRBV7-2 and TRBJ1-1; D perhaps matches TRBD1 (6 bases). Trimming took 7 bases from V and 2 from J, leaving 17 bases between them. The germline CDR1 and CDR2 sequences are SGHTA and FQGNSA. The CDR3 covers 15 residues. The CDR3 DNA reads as TGTGCCAGCACCCGGGGGGCAGGAGTTAACACTGAAGCTTTCTTT. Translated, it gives CASTRGAGVNTEAFF.

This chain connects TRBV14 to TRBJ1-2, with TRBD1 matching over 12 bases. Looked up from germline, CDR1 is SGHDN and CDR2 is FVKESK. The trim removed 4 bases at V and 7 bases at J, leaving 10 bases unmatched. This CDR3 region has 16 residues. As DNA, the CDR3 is TGTGCCAGCAGCCCACTACCGGGACAGGGGGCTGGTGGCTACACCTTC. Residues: CASSPLPGQGAGGYTF.

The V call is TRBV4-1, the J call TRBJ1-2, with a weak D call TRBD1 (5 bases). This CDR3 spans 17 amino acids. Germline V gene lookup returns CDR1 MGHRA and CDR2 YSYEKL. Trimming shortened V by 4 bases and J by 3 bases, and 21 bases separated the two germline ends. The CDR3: CASSLQGGGVGYYGYTF. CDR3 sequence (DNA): TGCGCCAGCAGCCTACAAGGTGGAGGGGTTGGTTACTATGGCTACACCTTC.

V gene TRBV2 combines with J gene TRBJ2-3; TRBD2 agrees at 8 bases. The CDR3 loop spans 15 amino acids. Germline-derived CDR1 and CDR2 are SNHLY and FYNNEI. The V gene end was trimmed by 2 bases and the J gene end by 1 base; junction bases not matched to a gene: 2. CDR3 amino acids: CASSEISGGTDTQYF. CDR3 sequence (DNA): TGTGCCAGCAGTGAAATTAGCGGGGGCACAGATACGCAGTATTTT.

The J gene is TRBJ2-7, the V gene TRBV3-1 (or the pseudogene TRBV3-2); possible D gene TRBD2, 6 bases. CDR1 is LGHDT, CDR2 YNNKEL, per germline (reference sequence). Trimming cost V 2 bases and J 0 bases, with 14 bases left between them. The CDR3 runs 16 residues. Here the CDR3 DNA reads TGTGCCAGCAGCCAAATCGCGGGGAAAAGCTCCTACGAGCAGTACTTC. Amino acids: CASSQIAGKSSYEQYF.

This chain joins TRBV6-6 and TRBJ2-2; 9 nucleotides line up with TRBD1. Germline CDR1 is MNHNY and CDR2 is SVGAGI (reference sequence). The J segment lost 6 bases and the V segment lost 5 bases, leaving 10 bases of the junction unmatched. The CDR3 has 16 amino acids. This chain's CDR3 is CASSADRGIRPGELFF. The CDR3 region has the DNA TGTGCCAGCAGTGCAGACAGGGGGATCAGGCCCGGGGAGCTGTTTTTT.

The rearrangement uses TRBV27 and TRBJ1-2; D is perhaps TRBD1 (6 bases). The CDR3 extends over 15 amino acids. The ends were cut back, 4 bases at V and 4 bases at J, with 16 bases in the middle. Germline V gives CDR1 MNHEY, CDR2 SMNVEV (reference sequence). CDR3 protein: CASSSNRVGSYGYTF. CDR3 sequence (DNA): TGTGCCAGCAGTTCCAACAGGGTGGGGAGCTATGGCTACACCTTC.

CDR3 loop: CSASGSGGALTYNEQFF. CDR3 nucleotide sequence: TGCAGTGCTAGTGGTAGCGGGGGGGCCCTTACCTACAATGAGCAGTTCTTC. The V gene is TRBV20-1, the J gene TRBJ2-1; TRBD2 matches 11 bases. This CDR3 spans 17 amino acids. The V gene end was trimmed by 3 bases and the J gene end by 2 bases; junction bases not matched to a gene: 9. Germline V gene data show CDR1 as DFQATT and CDR2 as SNEGSKA (reference sequence).

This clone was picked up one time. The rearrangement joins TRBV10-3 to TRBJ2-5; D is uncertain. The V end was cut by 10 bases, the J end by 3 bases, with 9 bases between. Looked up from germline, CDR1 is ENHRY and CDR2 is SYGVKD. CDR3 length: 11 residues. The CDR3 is CATSREETQYF. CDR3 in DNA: TGTGCCACTTCCCGGGAAGAGACCCAGTACTTC.

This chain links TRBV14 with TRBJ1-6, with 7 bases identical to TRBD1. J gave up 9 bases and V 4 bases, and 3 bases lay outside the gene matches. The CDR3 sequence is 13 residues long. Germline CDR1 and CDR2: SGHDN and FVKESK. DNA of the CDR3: TGTGCCAGCAGCCGGACAGGCGGTTCACCCCTCCACTTT. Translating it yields CASSRTGGSPLHF.

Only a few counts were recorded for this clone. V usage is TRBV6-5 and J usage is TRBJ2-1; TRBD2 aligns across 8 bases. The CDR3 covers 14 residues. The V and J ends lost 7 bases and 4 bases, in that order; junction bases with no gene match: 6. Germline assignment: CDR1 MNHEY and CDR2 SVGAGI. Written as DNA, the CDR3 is TGTGCCAGCAATCGATTAGCGGGGTACAATGAGCAGTTCTTC. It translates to CASNRLAGYNEQFF.

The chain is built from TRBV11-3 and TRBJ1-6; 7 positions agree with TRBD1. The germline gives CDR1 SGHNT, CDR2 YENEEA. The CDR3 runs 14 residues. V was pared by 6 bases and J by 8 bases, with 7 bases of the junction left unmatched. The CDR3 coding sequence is TGTGCCAGCAGTCCCCGGGACAGAGATTCACCCCTCCACTTT. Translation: CASSPRDRDSPLHF.

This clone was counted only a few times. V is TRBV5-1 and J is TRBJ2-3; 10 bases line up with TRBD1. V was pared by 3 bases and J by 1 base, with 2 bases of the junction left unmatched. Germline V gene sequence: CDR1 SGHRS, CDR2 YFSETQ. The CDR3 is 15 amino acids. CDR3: CASSYGTGGTDTQYF. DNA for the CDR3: TGCGCCAGCAGCTACGGGACAGGGGGCACAGATACGCAGTATTTT.

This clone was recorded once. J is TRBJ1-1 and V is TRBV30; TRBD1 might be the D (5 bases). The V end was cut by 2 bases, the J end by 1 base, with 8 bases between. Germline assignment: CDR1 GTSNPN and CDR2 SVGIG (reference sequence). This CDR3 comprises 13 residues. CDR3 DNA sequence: TGTGCCTGGAGTAACGGGGGGAACACTGAAGCTTTCTTT. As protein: CAWSNGGNTEAFF.

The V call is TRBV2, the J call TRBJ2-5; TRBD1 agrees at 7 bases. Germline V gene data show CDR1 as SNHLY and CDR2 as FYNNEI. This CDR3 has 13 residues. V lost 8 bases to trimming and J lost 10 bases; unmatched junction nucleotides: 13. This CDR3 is CASGHNPAGGQYF. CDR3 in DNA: TGTGCCAGCGGACATAACCCGGCAGGGGGCCAGTACTTC.

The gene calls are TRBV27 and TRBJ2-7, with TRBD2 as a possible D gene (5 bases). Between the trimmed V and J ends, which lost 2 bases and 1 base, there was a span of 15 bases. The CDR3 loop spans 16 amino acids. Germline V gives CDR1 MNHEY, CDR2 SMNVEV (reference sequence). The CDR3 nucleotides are TGTGCCAGCAGTTTACGGCCTCCGGGATTTTCCTACGAGCAGTACTTC. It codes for CASSLRPPGFSYEQYF.

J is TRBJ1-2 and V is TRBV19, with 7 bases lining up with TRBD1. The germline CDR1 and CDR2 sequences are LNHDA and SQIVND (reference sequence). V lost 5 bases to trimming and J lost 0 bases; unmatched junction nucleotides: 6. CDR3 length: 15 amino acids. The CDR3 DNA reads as TGTGCCAGTAGTCGATCAGGGGGGTCTAACTATGGCTACACCTTC. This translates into CASSRSGGSNYGYTF. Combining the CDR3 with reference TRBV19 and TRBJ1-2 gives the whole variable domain DGGITQSPKYLFRKEGQNVTLSCEQNLNHDAMYWYRQDPGQGLRLIYYSQIVNDFQKGDIAEGYSVSREKKESFPLTVTSAQKNPTAFYLCASSRSGGSNYGYTFGSGTRLTVV.

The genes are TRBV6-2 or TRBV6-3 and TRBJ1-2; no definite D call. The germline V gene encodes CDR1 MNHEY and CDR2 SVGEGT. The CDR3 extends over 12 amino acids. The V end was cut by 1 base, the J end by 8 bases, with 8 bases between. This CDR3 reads CASSYWATGYTF. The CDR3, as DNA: TGTGCCAGCAGTTACTGGGCCACCGGCTACACCTTC.

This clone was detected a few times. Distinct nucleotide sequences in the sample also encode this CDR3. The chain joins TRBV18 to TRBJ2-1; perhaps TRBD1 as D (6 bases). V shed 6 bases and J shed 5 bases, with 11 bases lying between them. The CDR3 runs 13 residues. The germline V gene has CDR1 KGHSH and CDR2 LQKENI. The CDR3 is CASSPGQNNEQFF. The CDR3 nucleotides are TGTGCCAGCTCCCCTGGACAGAACAATGAGCAGTTCTTC.